This paragraph covers one T cell receptor beta chain sequence. What it recognizes is unknown. Using TCRalpha and TCRbeta cDNA, the researchers carried out two nested PCRs that lasted roughly 16 and 10 cycles. TCRdb reanalyzed the 5' RACE reads, giving one entry per CDR3 protein sequence and no DNA. There are some 200,000 distinct CDR3 sequences in the sample, with more than 7.5% held by the top ten. Germline lookup yields CDR1 SNHLY and CDR2 FYNNEI. The CDR3 extends over 14 amino acids. The data were taken from a study of monozygotic twins with inflammatory bowel disease. Study-wide results and caveats: Especially with disease activity, IBD patients shared fewer clonotypes with others than healthy twins did. Separate T cell subtypes could not be resolved from one another. Among twins, concordant and discordant pairs did not differ in repertoire similarity, possibly from limited power.

J is TRBJ1-4 and V is TRBV2; the TCRdb D gene call, TRBD1, has no DNA to confirm it. This TCR came from a human donor with ulcerative colitis or Crohn's disease, or a healthy co-twin of an affected twin (not recorded which). Sequenced: blood. The CDR3 spells CASRPGGGREKLFF.